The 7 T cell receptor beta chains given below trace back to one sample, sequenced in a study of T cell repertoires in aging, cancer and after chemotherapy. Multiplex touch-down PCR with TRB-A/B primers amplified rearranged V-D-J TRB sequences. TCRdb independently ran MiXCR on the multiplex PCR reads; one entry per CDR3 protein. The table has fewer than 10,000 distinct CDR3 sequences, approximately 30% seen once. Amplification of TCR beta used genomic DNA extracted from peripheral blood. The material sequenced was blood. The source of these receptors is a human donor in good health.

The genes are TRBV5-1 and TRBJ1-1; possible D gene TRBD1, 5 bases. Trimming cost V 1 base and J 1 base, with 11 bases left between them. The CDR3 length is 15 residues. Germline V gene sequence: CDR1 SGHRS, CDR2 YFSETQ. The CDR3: CASSLLQATNTEAFF. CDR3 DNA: TGCGCCAGCAGCTTGTTACAGGCAACGAACACTGAAGCTTTCTTT.

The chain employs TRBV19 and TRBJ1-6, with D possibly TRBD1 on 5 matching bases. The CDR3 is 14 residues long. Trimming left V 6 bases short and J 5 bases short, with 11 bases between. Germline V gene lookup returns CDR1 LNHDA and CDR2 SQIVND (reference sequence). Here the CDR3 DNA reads TGTGCCAGTAGAGGGACGGCGAATAATTCACCCCTCCACTTT. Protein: CASRGTANNSPLHF.

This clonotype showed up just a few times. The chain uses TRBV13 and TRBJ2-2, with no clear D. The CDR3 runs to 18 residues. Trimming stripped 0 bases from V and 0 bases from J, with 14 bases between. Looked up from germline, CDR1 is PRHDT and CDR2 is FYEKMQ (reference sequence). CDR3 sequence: CASSLGDRRFANTGELFF. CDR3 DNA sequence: TGTGCCAGCAGCTTAGGCGACCGCAGATTCGCGAACACCGGGGAGCTGTTTTTT.

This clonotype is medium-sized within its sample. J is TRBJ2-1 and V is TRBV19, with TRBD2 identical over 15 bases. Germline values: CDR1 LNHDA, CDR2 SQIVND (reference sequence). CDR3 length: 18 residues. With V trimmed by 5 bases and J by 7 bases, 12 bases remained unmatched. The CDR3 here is CASSPNRPGLAGGNEQFF. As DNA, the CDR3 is TGTGCCAGTAGTCCGAACCGGCCGGGACTAGCGGGAGGAAATGAGCAGTTCTTC.

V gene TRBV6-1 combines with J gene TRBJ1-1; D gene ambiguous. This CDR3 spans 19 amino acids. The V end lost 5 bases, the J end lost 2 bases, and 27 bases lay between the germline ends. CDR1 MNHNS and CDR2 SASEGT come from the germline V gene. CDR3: CASSYRLEVSLGSNTEAFF. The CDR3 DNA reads TGTGCCAGCAGTTACCGTCTTGAGGTCTCCCTCGGGTCCAACACTGAAGCTTTCTTT.

In DNA, the CDR3 is TGTGCCAGCAGCCTTACTTTTAGCGGGAGAGGGGCCGGGGAGCTGTTTTTT. It specifies CASSLTFSGRGAGELFF. The genes are TRBV7-6 and TRBJ2-2, with 9 bases that match TRBD2. The CDR3 consists of 17 residues. V shed 5 bases, J shed 6 bases, and the junction held 13 bases outside the gene matches. CDR1 and CDR2 from the germline V gene are SGHVS and FNYEAQ.

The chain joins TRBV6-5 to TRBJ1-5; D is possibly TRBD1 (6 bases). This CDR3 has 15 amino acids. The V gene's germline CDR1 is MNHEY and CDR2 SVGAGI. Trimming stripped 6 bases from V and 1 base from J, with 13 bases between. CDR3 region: CASRRTVSSNQPQHF. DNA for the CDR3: TGTGCCAGCAGGAGGACAGTTTCGAGCAATCAGCCCCAGCATTTT.